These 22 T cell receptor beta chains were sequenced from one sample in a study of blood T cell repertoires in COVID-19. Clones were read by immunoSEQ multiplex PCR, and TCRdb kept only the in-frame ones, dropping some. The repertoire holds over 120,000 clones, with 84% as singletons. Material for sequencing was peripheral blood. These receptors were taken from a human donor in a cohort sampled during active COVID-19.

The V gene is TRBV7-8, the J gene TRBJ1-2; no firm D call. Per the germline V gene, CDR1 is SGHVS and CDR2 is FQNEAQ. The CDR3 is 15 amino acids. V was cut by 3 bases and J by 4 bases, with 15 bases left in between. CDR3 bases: TGTGCCAGCAGCTTGCGGGCCGACGGTTCCTATGGCTACACCTTC. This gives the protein CASSLRADGSYGYTF.

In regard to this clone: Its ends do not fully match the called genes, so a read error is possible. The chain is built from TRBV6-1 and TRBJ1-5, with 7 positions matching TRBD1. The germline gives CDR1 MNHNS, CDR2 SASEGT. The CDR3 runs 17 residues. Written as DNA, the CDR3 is TGTGCCAGCAGTGAAGTAGGGACAGCACAAAGCAATCAGCTCCAGCATTTT. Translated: CASSEVGTAQSNQLQHF.

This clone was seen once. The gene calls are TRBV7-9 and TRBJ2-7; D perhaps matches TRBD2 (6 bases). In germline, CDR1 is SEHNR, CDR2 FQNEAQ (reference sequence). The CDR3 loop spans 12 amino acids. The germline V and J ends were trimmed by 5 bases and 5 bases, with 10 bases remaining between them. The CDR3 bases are TGTGCCAGCAGCCCCGGAGGGGACGAGCAGTACTTC. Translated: CASSPGGDEQYF.

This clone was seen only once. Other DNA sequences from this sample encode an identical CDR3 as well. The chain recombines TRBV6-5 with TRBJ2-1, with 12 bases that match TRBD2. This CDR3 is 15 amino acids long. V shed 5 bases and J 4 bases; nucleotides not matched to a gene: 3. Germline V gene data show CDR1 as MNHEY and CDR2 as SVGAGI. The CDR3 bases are TGTGCCAGCAGTAGGACTAGCGGGGCGTACAATGAGCAGTTCTTC. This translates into CASSRTSGAYNEQFF.

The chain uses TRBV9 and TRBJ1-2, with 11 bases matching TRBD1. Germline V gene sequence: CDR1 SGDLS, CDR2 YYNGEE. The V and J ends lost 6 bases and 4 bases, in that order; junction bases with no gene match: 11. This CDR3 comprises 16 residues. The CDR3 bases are TGTGCCAGCAATCCAGGTCGGACAGGGGGCGTCTATGGCTACACCTTC. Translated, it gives CASNPGRTGGVYGYTF. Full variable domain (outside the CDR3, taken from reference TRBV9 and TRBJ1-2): DSGVTQTPKHLITATGQRVTLRCSPRSGDLSVYWYQQSLDQGLQFLIQYYNGEERAKGNILERFSAQQFPDLHSELNLSSLELGDSALYFCASNPGRTGGVYGYTFGSGTRLTVV.

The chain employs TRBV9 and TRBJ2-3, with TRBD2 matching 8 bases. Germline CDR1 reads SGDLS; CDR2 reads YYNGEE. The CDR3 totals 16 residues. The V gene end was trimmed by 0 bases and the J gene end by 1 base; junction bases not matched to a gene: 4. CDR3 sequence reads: CASSVALAEGTDTQYF. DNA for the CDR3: TGTGCCAGCAGCGTAGCACTAGCGGAGGGCACAGATACGCAGTATTTT.

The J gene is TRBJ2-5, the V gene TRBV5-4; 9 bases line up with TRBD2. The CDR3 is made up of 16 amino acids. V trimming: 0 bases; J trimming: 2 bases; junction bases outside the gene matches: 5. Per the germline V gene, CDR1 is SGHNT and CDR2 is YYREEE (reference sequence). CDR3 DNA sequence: TGTGCCAGCAGCTTGGGACTAGCGGCCGGGCAAGAGACCCAGTACTTC. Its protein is CASSLGLAAGQETQYF. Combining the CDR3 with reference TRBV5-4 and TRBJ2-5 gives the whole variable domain ETGVTQSPTHLIKTRGQQVTLRCSSQSGHNTVSWYQQALGQGPQFIFQYYREEENGRGNFPPRFSGLQFPNYSSELNVNALELDDSALYLCASSLGLAAGQETQYFGPGTRLLVL.

The CDR3 sequence is CASSLGRGLGDTQYF. The CDR3 nucleotides read TGTGCCAGCAGCTTGGGGAGGGGGCTGGGAGATACGCAGTATTTT. The chain carries TRBV5-6 and TRBJ2-3; D may be TRBD1 (7 bases). Per germline, CDR1 SGHDT and CDR2 YYEEEE. This CDR3 has 15 residues. V was clipped by 0 bases and J by 5 bases, with 13 bases between them.

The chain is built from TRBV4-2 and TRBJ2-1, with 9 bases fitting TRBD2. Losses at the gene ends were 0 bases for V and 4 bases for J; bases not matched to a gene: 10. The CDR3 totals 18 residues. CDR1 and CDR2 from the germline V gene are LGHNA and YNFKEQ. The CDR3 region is CASSQEPQTSGNYNEQFF. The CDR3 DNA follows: TGTGCCAGCAGCCAAGAGCCCCAGACTAGCGGTAATTACAATGAGCAGTTCTTC.

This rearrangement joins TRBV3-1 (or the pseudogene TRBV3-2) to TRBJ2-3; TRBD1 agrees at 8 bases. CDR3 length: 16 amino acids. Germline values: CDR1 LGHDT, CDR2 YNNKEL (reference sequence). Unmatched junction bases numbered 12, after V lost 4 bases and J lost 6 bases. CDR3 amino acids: CASSRDQGAIMDTQYF. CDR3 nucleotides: TGTGCCAGCAGCCGAGACCAGGGGGCCATCATGGATACGCAGTATTTT.

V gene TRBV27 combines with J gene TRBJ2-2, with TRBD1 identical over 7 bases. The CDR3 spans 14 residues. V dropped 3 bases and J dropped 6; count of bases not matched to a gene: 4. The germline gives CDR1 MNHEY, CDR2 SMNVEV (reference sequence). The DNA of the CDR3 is TGTGCCAGCAGTTTTAACAGGGGTGCCGGGGAGCTGTTTTTT. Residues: CASSFNRGAGELFF.

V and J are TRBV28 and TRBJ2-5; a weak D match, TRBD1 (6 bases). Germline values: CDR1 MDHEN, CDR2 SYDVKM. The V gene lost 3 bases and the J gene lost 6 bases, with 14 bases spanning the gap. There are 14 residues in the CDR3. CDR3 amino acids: CASSLRSGEKTQYF. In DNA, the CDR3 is TGTGCCAGCAGTTTGCGGTCAGGGGAAAAGACCCAGTACTTC.

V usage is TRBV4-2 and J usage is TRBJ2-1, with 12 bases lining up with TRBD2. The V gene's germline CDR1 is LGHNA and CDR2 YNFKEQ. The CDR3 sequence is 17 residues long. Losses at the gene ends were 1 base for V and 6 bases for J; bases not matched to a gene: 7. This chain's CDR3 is CASSQVARTSGTNEQFF. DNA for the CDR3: TGTGCCAGCAGCCAAGTCGCTCGGACTAGCGGGACCAATGAGCAGTTCTTC.

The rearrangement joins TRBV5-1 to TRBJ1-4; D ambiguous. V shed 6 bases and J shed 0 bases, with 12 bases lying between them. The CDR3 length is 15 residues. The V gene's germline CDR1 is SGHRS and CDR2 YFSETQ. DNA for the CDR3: TGCGCCAGCACACGGACGGGAGCAACTAATGAAAAACTGTTTTTT. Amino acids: CASTRTGATNEKLFF.

The DNA of the CDR3 is TGCGCCAGCAGCTCTGGACAGGGGGACAGGGATTACACTGAAGCTTTCTTT. It encodes CASSSGQGDRDYTEAFF. This chain joins TRBV5-1 and TRBJ1-1; 10 bases agree with TRBD1. The CDR3 loop spans 17 amino acids. The germline gives CDR1 SGHRS, CDR2 YFSETQ. V lost 3 bases and J lost 3; bases outside the gene matches: 11. Full variable domain (missing parts from reference TRBV5-1 and TRBJ1-1): KAGVTQTPRYLIKTRGQQVTLSCSPISGHRSVSWYQQTPGQGLQFLFEYFSETQRNKGNFPGRFSGRQFSNSRSEMNVSTLELGDSALYLCASSSGQGDRDYTEAFFGQGTRLTVV.

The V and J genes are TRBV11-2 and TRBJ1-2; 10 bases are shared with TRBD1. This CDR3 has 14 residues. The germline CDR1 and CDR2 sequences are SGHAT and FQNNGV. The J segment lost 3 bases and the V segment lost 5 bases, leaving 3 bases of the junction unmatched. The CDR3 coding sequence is TGTGCCAGCAGCCGACAGGGGGCCTACTATGGCTACACCTTC. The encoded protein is CASSRQGAYYGYTF.

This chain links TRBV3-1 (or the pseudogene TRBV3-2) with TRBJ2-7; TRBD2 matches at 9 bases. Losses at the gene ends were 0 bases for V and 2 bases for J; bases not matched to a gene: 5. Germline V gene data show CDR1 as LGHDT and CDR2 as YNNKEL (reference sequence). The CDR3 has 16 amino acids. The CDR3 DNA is TGTGCCAGCAGCCAAGATTCGACTAGCGGCCCCTACGAGCAGTACTTC. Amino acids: CASSQDSTSGPYEQYF.

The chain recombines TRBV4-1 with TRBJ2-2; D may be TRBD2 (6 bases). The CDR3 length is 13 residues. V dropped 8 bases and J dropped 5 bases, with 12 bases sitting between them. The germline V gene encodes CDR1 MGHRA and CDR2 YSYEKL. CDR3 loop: CASLEGMTGELFF. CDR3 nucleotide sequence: TGCGCCAGCTTGGAGGGAATGACCGGGGAGCTGTTTTTT.

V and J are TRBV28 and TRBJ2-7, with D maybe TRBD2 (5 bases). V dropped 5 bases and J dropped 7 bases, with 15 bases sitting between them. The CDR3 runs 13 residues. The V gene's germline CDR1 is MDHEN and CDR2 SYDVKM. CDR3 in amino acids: CASSPYLATEQYV. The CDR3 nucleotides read TGTGCCAGCAGTCCCTACTTAGCGACTGAGCAGTACGTC.

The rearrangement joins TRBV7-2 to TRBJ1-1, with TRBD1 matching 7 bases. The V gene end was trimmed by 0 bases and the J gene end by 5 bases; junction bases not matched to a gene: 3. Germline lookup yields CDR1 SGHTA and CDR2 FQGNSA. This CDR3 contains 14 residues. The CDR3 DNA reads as TGTGCCAGCAGCTTAGCACAGGGGTGGACTGAAGCTTTCTTT. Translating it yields CASSLAQGWTEAFF.

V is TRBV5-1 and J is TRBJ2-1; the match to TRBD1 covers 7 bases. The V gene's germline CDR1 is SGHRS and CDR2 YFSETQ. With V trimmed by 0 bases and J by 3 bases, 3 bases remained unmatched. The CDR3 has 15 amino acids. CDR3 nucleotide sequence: TGCGCCAGCAGCTTGGTGGGACAGAACTACAATGAGCAGTTCTTC. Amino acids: CASSLVGQNYNEQFF.

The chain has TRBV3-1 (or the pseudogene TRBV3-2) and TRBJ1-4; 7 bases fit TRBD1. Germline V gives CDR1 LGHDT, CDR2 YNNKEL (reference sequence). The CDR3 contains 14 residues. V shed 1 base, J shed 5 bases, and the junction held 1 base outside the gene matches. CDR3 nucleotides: TGTGCCAGCAGCCAAGCAGGGGGGAATGAAAAACTGTTTTTT. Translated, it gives CASSQAGGNEKLFF.